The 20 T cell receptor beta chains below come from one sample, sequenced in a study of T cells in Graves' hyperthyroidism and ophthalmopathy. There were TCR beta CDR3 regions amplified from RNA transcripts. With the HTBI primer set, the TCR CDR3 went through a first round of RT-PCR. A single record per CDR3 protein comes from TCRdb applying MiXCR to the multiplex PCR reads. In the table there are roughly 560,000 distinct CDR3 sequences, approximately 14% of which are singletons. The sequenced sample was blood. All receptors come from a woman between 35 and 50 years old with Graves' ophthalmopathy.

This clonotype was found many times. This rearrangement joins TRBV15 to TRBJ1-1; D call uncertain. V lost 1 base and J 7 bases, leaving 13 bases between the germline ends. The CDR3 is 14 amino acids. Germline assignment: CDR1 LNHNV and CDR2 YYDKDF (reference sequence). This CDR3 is CATSRAPEIDEAFF. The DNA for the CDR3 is TGTGCCACCAGCAGAGCCCCCGAGATTGATGAAGCTTTCTTT.

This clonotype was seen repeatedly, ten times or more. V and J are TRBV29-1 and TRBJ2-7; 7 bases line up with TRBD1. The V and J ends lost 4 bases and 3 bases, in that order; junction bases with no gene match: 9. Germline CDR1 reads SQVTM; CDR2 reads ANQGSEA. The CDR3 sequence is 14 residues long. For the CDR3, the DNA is TGCAGCGTTGTTCTAGGACAGGCCGTCTACGAGCAGTACTTC. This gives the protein CSVVLGQAVYEQYF.

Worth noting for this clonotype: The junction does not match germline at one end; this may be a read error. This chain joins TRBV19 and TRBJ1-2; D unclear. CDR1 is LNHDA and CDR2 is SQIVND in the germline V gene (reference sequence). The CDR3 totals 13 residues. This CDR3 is CASRIIGVHGYTF. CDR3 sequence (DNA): TGTGCCAGTCGTATCATCGGGGTTCATGGCTACACCTTC. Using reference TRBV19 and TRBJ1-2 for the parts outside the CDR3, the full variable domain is DGGITQSPKYLFRKEGQNVTLSCEQNLNHDAMYWYRQDPGQGLRLIYYSQIVNDFQKGDIAEGYSVSREKKESFPLTVTSAQKNPTAFYLCASRIIGVHGYTFGSGTRLTVV.

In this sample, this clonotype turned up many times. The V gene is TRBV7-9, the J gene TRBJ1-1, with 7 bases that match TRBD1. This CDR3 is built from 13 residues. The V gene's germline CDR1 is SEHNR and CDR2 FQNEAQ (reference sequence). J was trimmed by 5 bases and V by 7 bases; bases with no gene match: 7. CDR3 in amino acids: CASMEGAGTEAFF. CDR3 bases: TGTGCCAGCATGGAGGGGGCAGGAACTGAAGCTTTCTTT.

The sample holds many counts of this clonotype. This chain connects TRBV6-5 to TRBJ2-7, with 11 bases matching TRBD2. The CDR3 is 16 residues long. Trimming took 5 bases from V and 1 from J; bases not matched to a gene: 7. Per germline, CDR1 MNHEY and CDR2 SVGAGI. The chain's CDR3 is CASSHTGTSGSYEQYF. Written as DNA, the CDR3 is TGTGCCAGCAGTCACACCGGGACTAGCGGATCCTACGAGCAGTACTTC.

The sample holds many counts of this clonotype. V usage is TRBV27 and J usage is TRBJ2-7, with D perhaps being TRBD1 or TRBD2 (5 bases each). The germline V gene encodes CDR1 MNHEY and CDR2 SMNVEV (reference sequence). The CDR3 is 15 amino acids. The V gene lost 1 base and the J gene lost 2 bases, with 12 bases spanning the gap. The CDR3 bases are TGTGCCAGCAGTTTATATAGGGACGGAACCTACGAGCAGTACTTC. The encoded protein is CASSLYRDGTYEQYF.

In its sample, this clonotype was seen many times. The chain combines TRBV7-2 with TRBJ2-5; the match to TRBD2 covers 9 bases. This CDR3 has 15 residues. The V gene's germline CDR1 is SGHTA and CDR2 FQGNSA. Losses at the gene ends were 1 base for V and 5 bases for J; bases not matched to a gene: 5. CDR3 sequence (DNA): TGTGCCAGCAGCTTAGGTAGCGGGAGTTGGGAGACCCAGTACTTC. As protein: CASSLGSGSWETQYF.

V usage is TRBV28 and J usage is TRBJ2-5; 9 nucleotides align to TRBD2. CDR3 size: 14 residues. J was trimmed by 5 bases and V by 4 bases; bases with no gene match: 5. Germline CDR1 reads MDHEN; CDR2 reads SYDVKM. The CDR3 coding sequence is TGTGCCAGCAGTTCTAGCGGGAATTGGGAGACCCAGTACTTC. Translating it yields CASSSSGNWETQYF.

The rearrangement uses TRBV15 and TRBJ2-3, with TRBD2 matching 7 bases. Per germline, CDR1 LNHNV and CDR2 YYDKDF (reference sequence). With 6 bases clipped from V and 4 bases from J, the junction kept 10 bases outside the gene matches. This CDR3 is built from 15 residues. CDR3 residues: CATRGRLANADTQYF. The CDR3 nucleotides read TGTGCCACCAGAGGCCGACTAGCTAACGCAGATACGCAGTATTTT.

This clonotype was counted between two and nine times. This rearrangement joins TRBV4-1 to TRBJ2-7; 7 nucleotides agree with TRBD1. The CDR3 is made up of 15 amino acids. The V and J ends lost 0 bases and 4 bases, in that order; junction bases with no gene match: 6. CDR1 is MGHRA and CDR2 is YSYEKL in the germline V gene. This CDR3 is CASSQEGGGLYEQYF. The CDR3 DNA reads TGCGCCAGCAGCCAAGAAGGGGGCGGGCTTTACGAGCAGTACTTC.

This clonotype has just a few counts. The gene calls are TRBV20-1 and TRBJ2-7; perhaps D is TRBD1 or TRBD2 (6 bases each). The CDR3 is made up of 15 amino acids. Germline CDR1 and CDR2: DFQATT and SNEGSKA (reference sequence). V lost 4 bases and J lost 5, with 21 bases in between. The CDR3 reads CSAKFTVGGANEQYF. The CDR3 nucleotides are TGCAGTGCTAAATTTACGGTGGGGGGCGCGAACGAGCAGTACTTC.

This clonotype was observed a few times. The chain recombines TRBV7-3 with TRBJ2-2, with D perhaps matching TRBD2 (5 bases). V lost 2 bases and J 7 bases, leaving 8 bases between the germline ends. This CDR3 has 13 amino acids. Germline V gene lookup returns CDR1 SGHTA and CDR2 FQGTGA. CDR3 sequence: CASSLQEVGELFF. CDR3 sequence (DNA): TGTGCCAGCAGCTTACAGGAGGTCGGGGAGCTGTTTTTT.

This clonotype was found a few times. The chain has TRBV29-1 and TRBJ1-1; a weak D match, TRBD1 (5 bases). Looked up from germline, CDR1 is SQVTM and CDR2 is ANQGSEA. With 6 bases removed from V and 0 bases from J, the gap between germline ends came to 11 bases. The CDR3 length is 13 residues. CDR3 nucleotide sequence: TGCAGCGTGGCCGGGACTCTGAACACTGAAGCTTTCTTT. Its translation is CSVAGTLNTEAFF.

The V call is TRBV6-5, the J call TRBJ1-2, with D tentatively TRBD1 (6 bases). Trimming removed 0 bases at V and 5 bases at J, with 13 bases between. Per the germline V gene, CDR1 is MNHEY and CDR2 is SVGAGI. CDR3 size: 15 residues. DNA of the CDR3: TGTGCCAGCAGTTACTCTATGGACAGATCTTATGGCTACACCTTC. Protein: CASSYSMDRSYGYTF.

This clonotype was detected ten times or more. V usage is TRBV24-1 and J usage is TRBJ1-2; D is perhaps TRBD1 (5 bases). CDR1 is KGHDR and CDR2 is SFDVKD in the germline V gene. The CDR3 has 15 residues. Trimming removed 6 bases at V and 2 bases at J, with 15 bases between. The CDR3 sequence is CATSRGSGANYGYTF. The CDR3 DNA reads TGTGCCACCAGTAGGGGATCAGGAGCGAACTATGGCTACACCTTC.

CDR3 sequence (DNA): TGTGCCAGCAACTCCCCGGGACAACCTGGAAACACCATATATTTT. This translates into CASNSPGQPGNTIYF. This sequence joins TRBV11-2 and TRBJ1-3; a possible D gene is TRBD1 (6 bases). The V and J ends lost 7 bases and 2 bases respectively, with 15 bases between them. CDR3 length equals 15 residues. Germline CDR1 reads SGHAT; CDR2 reads FQNNGV. Combining the CDR3 with reference TRBV11-2 and TRBJ1-3 gives the whole variable domain EAGVAQSPRYKIIEKRQSVAFWCNPISGHATLYWYQQILGQGPKLLIQFQNNGVVDDSQLPKDRFSAERLKGVDSTLKIQPAKLEDSAVYLCASNSPGQPGNTIYFGEGSWLTVV.

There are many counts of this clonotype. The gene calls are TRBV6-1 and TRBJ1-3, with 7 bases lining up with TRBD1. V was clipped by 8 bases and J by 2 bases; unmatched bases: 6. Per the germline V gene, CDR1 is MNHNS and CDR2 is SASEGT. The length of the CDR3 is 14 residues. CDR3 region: CASGTGDPGNTIYF. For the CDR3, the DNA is TGTGCCAGCGGAACAGGGGATCCTGGAAACACCATATATTTT.

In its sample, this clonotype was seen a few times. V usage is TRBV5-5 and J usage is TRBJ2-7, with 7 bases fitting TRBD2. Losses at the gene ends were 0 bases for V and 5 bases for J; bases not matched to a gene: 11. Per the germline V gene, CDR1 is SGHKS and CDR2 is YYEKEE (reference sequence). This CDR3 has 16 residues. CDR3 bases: TGTGCCAGCAGCTTGGAACTAGCGCTCACCTTGGACGAGCAGTACTTC. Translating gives CASSLELALTLDEQYF.

The CDR3 spells CASNTQGIEYEQYF. Written as DNA, the CDR3 is TGTGCCAGCAATACACAGGGGATTGAGTACGAGCAGTACTTC. The rearrangement joins TRBV12-3 or TRBV12-4 to TRBJ2-7, with TRBD1 matching 7 bases. CDR3 length: 14 residues. The junction had 10 bases not matched to a gene; V was cut back by 7 bases and J by 4 bases.

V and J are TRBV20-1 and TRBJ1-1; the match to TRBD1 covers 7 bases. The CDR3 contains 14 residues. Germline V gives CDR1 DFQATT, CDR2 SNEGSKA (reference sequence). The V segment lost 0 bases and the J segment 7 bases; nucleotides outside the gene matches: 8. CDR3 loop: CSARERGRRLEAFF. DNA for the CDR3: TGCAGTGCTAGAGAAAGGGGGCGTAGACTTGAAGCTTTCTTT.